This paragraph reports one TCR beta chain. The data were obtained in a study of blood T cell repertoires in COVID-19. Study-wide context: COVID-19 samples collected from the United States, Italy and Spain covered acute and convalescent phases.

This CDR3 region has 14 residues. In germline, CDR1 is MDHEN, CDR2 SYDVKM. The V gene lost 6 bases and the J gene lost 10 bases, with 16 bases spanning the gap. Original analysis: Reference gene primer amplification yielded estimated nucleated cell counts. Clones were read by immunoSEQ multiplex PCR, and TCRdb kept only the in-frame ones, dropping some. For V, J and clone size, that table is used; D and trimming come from the DNA. Among some 250,000 clones listed, about 86% were seen once. The sample was peripheral blood. This rearrangement joins TRBV28 to TRBJ1-6; D may be TRBD1 (6 bases). This TCR was recovered from a woman younger than 45 who had recovered from COVID-19. The CDR3: CASSQGGGGSPLHF. Written as DNA, the CDR3 is TGTGCCAGCAGCCAGGGAGGGGGTGGGTCACCCCTCCACTTT.